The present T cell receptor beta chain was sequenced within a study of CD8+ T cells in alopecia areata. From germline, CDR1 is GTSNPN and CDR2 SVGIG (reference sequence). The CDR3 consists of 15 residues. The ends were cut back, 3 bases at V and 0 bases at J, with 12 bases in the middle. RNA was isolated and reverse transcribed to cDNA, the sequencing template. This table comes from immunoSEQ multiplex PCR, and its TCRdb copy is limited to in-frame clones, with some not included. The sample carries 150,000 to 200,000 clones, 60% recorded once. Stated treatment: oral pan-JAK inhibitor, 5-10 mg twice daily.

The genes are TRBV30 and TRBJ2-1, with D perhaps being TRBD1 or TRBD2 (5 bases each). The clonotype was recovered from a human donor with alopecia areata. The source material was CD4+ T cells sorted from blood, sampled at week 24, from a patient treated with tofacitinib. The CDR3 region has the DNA TGTGCCTGGAGATACGGGACGTCCTCCTACAATGAGCAGTTCTTC. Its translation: CAWRYGTSSYNEQFF.